What follows is one T cell receptor (beta chain) and its context. Antigen unknown. CDR3 length: 11 amino acids. Germline V gene lookup returns CDR1 MNHNS and CDR2 SASEGT. Trimming pared 10 bases from V and 8 bases from J, leaving 11 bases between. This entry is derived from a study of tumor-infiltrating lymphocytes in localized non-small cell lung cancer. Overall study: Some samples were collected after neoadjuvant chemotherapy; smokers, never-smokers and several histologies were included.

The method was immunoSEQ multiplex PCR; TCRdb's version includes in-frame clones alone and lacks a portion of them. The profile shows roughly 12,000 clones, 66% of them singletons. Notes on the study in general: IM1 and IM2 tumors showed no difference in T-cell fraction. TCRbeta sequencing showed higher T cell infiltration in tumors than uninvolved lung. Tumor T-cell fraction from TCR sequencing was not associated with recurrence-free survival (p = 0.61).

The V and J genes are TRBV6-1 and TRBJ1-4, with no clear D. Material for sequencing was lung tumor tissue. The receptor was isolated from a human donor with non-small cell lung cancer. CDR3 loop: CAIDLPEKLFF. In nucleotides, the CDR3 is TGTGCCATCGATCTACCGGAAAAACTGTTTTTT.